Described below is a single T cell receptor (beta chain) sequence and its context. This sample was included in a study of shared clonotypes between healthy human individuals. Germline V gene data show CDR1 as LNHDA and CDR2 as SQIVND (reference sequence). This CDR3 is 15 amino acids long. V lost 6 bases and J lost 4; bases outside the gene matches: 9. Assay used: immunoSEQ multiplex PCR; TCRdb lists only in-frame clones, some missing. The sample lists approximately 2.5 million clones, approximately 90% occurring once. The sequenced sample was naive CD4+ T cells sorted from blood. Specified subset: CD45RA+ positively selected. The chain is built from TRBV19 and TRBJ1-5, with 7 bases lining up with TRBD1. The TCR originated in a man between 18 and 35 years old in good health. The DNA for the CDR3 is TGTGCCAGTAGACTGACAGGGACTTCGAATCAGCCCCAGCATTTT. It encodes CASRLTGTSNQPQHF.